This record looks at one T cell receptor (beta chain) sequence and its context. Its antigen is undetermined. Trimming took 5 bases from V and 2 from J, leaving 15 bases between them. The CDR3 has 15 residues. CDR1 is MNHGY and CDR2 is SAAAGT in the germline V gene. This sample was taken from a study of sequential checkpoint blockade in melanoma. Study overall: TCRβ was sequenced from DNA of 75 to 95 pretreatment tumors. Matched biopsies came pretreatment and at week 13 for twenty-two patients. Points from the study as a whole: PD-L1 staining and CD8+ counts, not mutational load, tracked tumor T-cell clonality.

This sample's treatment: randomized to nivolumab then ipilimumab (arm A) or the reverse (arm B). Patients had received no earlier DNA-damaging chemotherapy. Generated by immunoSEQ multiplex PCR, the TCRdb table keeps only in-frame clones and is missing some. The table includes fewer than 1,500 clones, roughly a fifth detected once. The chain recombines TRBV6-8 with TRBJ1-2, with D uncertain. The TCR originated in a human donor with melanoma. The sample in question was tumor tissue (inferred from file names), obtained from a patient given nivolumab and ipilimumab in sequence. CDR3 nucleotide sequence: TGTGCCAGCAGTAACTGGGCCATCTCGAACTATGGCTACACCTTC. Its protein is CASSNWAISNYGYTF.